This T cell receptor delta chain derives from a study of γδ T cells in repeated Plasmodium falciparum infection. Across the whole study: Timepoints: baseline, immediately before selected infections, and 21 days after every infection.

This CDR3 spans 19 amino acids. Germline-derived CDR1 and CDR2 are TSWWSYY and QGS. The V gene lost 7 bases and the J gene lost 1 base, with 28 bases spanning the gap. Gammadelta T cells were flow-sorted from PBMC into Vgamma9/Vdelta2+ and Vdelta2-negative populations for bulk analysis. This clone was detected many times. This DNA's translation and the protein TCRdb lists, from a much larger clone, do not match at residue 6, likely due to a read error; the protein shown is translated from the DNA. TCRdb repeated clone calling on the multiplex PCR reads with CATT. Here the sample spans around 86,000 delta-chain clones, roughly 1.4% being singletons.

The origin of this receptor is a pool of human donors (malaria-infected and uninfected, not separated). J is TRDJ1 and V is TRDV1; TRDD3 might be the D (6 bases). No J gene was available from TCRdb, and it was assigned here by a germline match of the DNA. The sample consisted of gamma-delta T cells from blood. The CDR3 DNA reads TGTGCTCTTGTGCTCCTCCCCCTCGCGGGGGGAGCGACCACCGATAAACTCATCTTT. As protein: CALVLLPLAGGATTDKLIF.